This TCR beta chain is drawn from a study of blood T cell repertoires in COVID-19. Participants were aged 18 to 89 years from about two dozen US areas. Two negative PCRs, clearance, or symptom resolution had been documented for recovered Cohort 3 donors. Original processing methods: How many nucleated cells were present was estimated from reference gene primer amplification. Measured with immunoSEQ multiplex PCR; TCRdb has only the in-frame clones, and not every one. V, J and clone size are those of that table, while D and trimming were read from the DNA. In the table there are about 180,000 clones, approximately 82% of which are singletons. The CDR3 covers 15 residues. Germline CDR1 MNHEY, CDR2 SVGAGI. J gave up 1 base and V 7 bases, and 10 bases lay outside the gene matches.

Material: PBMCs or T cells enriched from blood (not recorded which). This TCR was recovered from a man between 60 and 70 years old who had recovered from COVID-19. The chain joins TRBV6-5 to TRBJ2-7, with 7 bases matching TRBD2. CDR3 sequence: CASNRDSGPSYEQYF. CDR3 coding DNA: TGTGCCAGCAACCGGGATAGCGGGCCTTCCTACGAGCAGTACTTC.